This record covers a single T cell receptor beta chain. Its specificity is not known. This sample is drawn from a study of T and B cells in COVID-19 patients. About the study: Blood was sampled from COVID-19 patients who were either actively infected or recovered. The recovered cohort's median age was about 34 years, versus roughly 67 years in active infection. Findings and caveats of the study: CD4+, regulatory T cell, CD8+ and sorted SARS-CoV-2-responsive or tetramer+ T cells were not yet sequenced. Blood from mildly ill patients while symptomatic, and early samples from severe cases, were scarce.

This CDR3 spans 12 amino acids. V shed 7 bases and J 0 bases; nucleotides not matched to a gene: 3. Germline V gene data show CDR1 as SQVTM and CDR2 as ANQGSEA. TRB rearrangements were amplified by multiplex PCR with BIOMED2 TRB-A/B primers. TCRdb reprocessed the multiplex PCR reads via MiXCR and lists one record per CDR3 protein. The sample comprises about 20,000 distinct CDR3 sequences, over 25% of which are singletons, and 2.5% to 3% rests with the top ten. From blood, roughly 240-550 ng of genomic DNA served as TRB template. The chain combines TRBV29-1 with TRBJ2-7, with 7 bases matching TRBD1. Material: blood. This TCR was sampled from a human donor who had recovered from COVID-19. The CDR3 sequence: CSGQGPSYEQYF. Written as DNA, the CDR3 is TGCAGCGGACAGGGTCCCTCCTACGAGCAGTACTTC.